The 23 T cell receptor beta chains below were found in one sample sequenced in a study of shared clonotypes between healthy human individuals. This table comes from immunoSEQ multiplex PCR, and its TCRdb copy is limited to in-frame clones, with some not included. The sample records 950,000 to 1,300,000 clones, around four fifths being singletons. Sample: memory CD4+ T cells sorted from blood. Subset reported: CD45RA-negative fraction. Every receptor here comes from a man aged 18 to 29 in good health.

The J gene is TRBJ2-3, the V gene TRBV5-1; 11 bases are shared with TRBD2. V lost 2 bases, J lost 0 bases, and 5 bases stayed unmatched. Per the germline V gene, CDR1 is SGHRS and CDR2 is YFSETQ. The CDR3 spans 17 residues. CDR3 protein: CASSFSGGVTSTDTQYF. CDR3 nucleotide sequence: TGCGCCAGCAGCTTTAGCGGGGGGGTGACTAGCACAGATACGCAGTATTTT.

In regard to this clone: The same CDR3 arises from other DNA sequences in this sample as well. The gene calls are TRBV7-9 and TRBJ2-5; either TRBD1 or TRBD2 may supply D (7 bases each). The germline V gene encodes CDR1 SEHNR and CDR2 FQNEAQ (reference sequence). Trimming left V 4 bases short and J 4 bases short, with 13 bases between. This CDR3 comprises 14 residues. This CDR3 reads CASSSGGQSETQYF. The DNA of the CDR3 is TGTGCCAGCAGCTCGGGGGGACAGTCAGAGACCCAGTACTTC.

This clone has more than one count but fewer than ten. A much bigger clone sits one base away, suggesting this may be a read error. The identical CDR3 is also encoded by other nucleotide sequences in the sample. This sequence joins TRBV11-2 and TRBJ2-5; D remains ambiguous. Germline V gene sequence: CDR1 SGHAT, CDR2 FQNNGV. Trimming took 3 bases from V and 2 from J, leaving 7 bases between them. This CDR3 is 13 amino acids long. CDR3 in amino acids: CASSFGQQETQYF. CDR3 nucleotides: TGTGCCAGCAGCTTCGGTCAGCAAGAGACCCAGTACTTC.

V usage is TRBV27 and J usage is TRBJ1-5, with D tentatively TRBD1 (5 bases). Germline lookup yields CDR1 MNHEY and CDR2 SMNVEV (reference sequence). The CDR3 runs to 15 residues. Deletions cut 6 bases from V and 1 base from J, with 13 bases between. The CDR3 DNA sequence: TGTGCCAGCAGGTCAGGGTTTTCAAGCAATCAGCCCCAGCATTTT. Its translation: CASRSGFSSNQPQHF.

The rearrangement uses TRBV5-6 and TRBJ2-7; TRBD1 matches at 7 bases. Germline values: CDR1 SGHDT, CDR2 YYEEEE. With V trimmed by 4 bases and J by 2 bases, 12 bases remained unmatched. CDR3 length: 16 amino acids. The CDR3: CASSHSIRDRAYEQYF. The CDR3 DNA is TGTGCCAGCAGCCATAGTATCCGGGACAGAGCCTACGAGCAGTACTTC.

This chain joins TRBV9 and TRBJ1-1, with a weak D call TRBD1 (5 bases). The CDR3 has 17 amino acids. Trimming pared 0 bases from V and 5 bases from J, leaving 20 bases between. CDR1 is SGDLS, CDR2 YYNGEE, per germline. In DNA, the CDR3 is TGTGCCAGCAGCGTAGACAGCATAGGGCAGGGAGAGACTGAAGCTTTCTTT. Amino acids: CASSVDSIGQGETEAFF.

The CDR3 DNA follows: TGTGCCAGCAGCCCTGCCCGGATACCTAATTCACCCCTCCACTTT. Amino acids: CASSPARIPNSPLHF. V is TRBV5-6 and J is TRBJ1-6, with D unresolved. The CDR3 consists of 15 residues. Per germline, CDR1 SGHDT and CDR2 YYEEEE. The V gene lost 4 bases and the J gene lost 6 bases, with 14 bases spanning the gap.

This clone was found once. This chain links TRBV10-3 with TRBJ2-7; TRBD2 matches 16 bases. The CDR3 sequence is 16 residues long. J lost 5 bases, V lost 10 bases, and 11 bases had no gene match. Per germline, CDR1 ENHRY and CDR2 SYGVKD. In nucleotides, the CDR3 is TGTGCCACCGGGACTAGCGGGAGGGCCAAAGTCAACGAGCAGTACTTC. Its protein is CATGTSGRAKVNEQYF.

This clone was seen a few times. The chain has TRBV5-1 and TRBJ2-1; the match to TRBD2 covers 12 bases. V was clipped by 4 bases and J by 7 bases; unmatched bases: 6. Germline assignment: CDR1 SGHRS and CDR2 YFSETQ. The CDR3 is 15 amino acids. The CDR3 here is CASSPTSGRRNEQFF. DNA for the CDR3: TGCGCCAGCAGCCCTACTAGCGGGAGGCGTAATGAGCAGTTCTTC.

The rearrangement links TRBV7-9 to TRBJ2-7; 9 bases are a match to TRBD1. Germline V gives CDR1 SEHNR, CDR2 FQNEAQ (reference sequence). The trim removed 0 bases at V and 4 bases at J, leaving 4 bases unmatched. The CDR3 totals 15 residues. The CDR3 here is CASSLANRGQYEQYF. CDR3 bases: TGTGCCAGCAGCTTAGCCAACAGGGGGCAGTACGAGCAGTACTTC.

The genes are TRBV27 and TRBJ1-2; maybe TRBD1 (5 bases). The CDR3 extends over 14 amino acids. Trimming shortened V by 3 bases and J by 6 bases, and 14 bases separated the two germline ends. From germline, CDR1 is MNHEY and CDR2 SMNVEV (reference sequence). Here the CDR3 reads CASSLRGRLDGYTF. CDR3 nucleotide sequence: TGTGCCAGCAGTTTGAGGGGCCGCCTGGATGGCTACACCTTC.

This clone was found many times. CDR3 residues: CASSEQSNTGELFF. In DNA form, the CDR3 reads TGTGCCAGCAGTGAACAGTCGAACACCGGGGAGCTGTTTTTT. The J gene is TRBJ2-2, the V gene TRBV2; no clear D. This CDR3 has 14 amino acids. Germline lookup yields CDR1 SNHLY and CDR2 FYNNEI. V lost 2 bases and J lost 0, with 4 bases in between.

V is TRBV7-2 and J is TRBJ2-7; 7 bases agree with TRBD2. The trim removed 5 bases at V and 7 bases at J, leaving 8 bases unmatched. Germline CDR1 reads SGHTA; CDR2 reads FQGNSA. The CDR3 loop spans 13 amino acids. In DNA form, the CDR3 reads TGTGCCAGCAGCCGACGGGAGGTTGTAGAGCAGTACTTC. Translation gives CASSRREVVEQYF.

About this clone: A clone one base away is much larger, so this may be a read error. The V gene is TRBV11-3, the J gene TRBJ2-2, with D maybe TRBD1 (5 bases). Per germline, CDR1 SGHNT and CDR2 YENEEA. V gave up 5 bases and J gave up 1 base, with 8 bases separating them. CDR3 length equals 14 residues. CDR3 region: CASSPGQNTGELFF. CDR3 bases: TGTGCCAGCAGCCCAGGACAGAACACCGGGGAGCTGTTTTTT. The full variable domain, completed using reference TRBV11-3 and TRBJ2-2, is EAGVVQSPRYKIIEKKQPVAFWCNPISGHNTLYWYLQNLGQGPELLIRYENEEAVDDSQLPKDRFSAERLKGVDSTLKIQPAELGDSAVYLCASSPGQNTGELFFGEGSRLTVL.

Turning to this clone: At one of its ends the junction is not consistent with the germline gene, which may arise from a read error. The chain recombines TRBV7-7 with TRBJ2-5; 9 bases are a match to TRBD2. The CDR3 covers 15 residues. The germline CDR1 and CDR2 sequences are SSHAT and FNYEAQ (reference sequence). CDR3 bases: TGTGCTAGCAGCAAGTGGACTAGCGCCCAAGAGACCCAGTACTTC. Protein product: CASSKWTSAQETQYF.

Here the CDR3 DNA reads TGTGCCAGCAGTGAAGCAAGCCACTCTGGAAACACCATATATTTT. It yields the protein CASSEASHSGNTIYF. The chain uses TRBV2 and TRBJ1-3; D unresolved. This CDR3 spans 15 amino acids. V was pared by 0 bases and J by 0 bases, with 6 bases between. In germline, CDR1 is SNHLY, CDR2 FYNNEI.

The chain has TRBV11-3 and TRBJ2-2; perhaps TRBD2 as D (6 bases). Looked up from germline, CDR1 is SGHNT and CDR2 is YENEEA. Trimming took off 5 bases at V and 4 bases at J, with 14 bases between the two ends. The CDR3 loop spans 15 amino acids. As DNA, the CDR3 is TGTGCCAGCAGCCCAGGCGGGACCGTCACCGGGGAGCTGTTTTTT. This sequence encodes CASSPGGTVTGELFF. The variable domain in full, with the rest retrieved from reference TRBV11-3 and TRBJ2-2, is EAGVVQSPRYKIIEKKQPVAFWCNPISGHNTLYWYLQNLGQGPELLIRYENEEAVDDSQLPKDRFSAERLKGVDSTLKIQPAELGDSAVYLCASSPGGTVTGELFFGEGSRLTVL.

V usage is TRBV5-8 and J usage is TRBJ2-3; weak D call: TRBD2 (6 bases). The CDR3 is 15 amino acids. Trimming cost V 4 bases and J 0 bases, with 12 bases left between them. CDR1 is SGHTS, CDR2 YDEGEE, per germline. CDR3 region: CASSLSGGSTDTQYF. For the CDR3, the DNA is TGTGCCAGCAGCCTGTCTGGGGGGAGCACAGATACGCAGTATTTT.

The chain recombines TRBV10-3 with TRBJ2-7; D unclear. With 9 bases removed from V and 0 bases from J, the gap between germline ends came to 3 bases. Germline V gene data show CDR1 as ENHRY and CDR2 as SYGVKD. The CDR3 is 10 amino acids. CDR3 sequence: CAMGSYEQYF. CDR3 in DNA: TGTGCCATGGGCTCCTACGAGCAGTACTTC.

This CDR3 is CASSLIGTAADTQYF. In nucleotides, the CDR3 is TGTGCCAGCAGCCTAATTGGGACAGCAGCAGATACGCAGTATTTT. V and J are TRBV5-4 and TRBJ2-3; TRBD1 matches at 7 bases. Germline V gives CDR1 SGHNT, CDR2 YYREEE (reference sequence). The CDR3 totals 15 residues. Trimming took 4 bases from V and 4 from J; bases not matched to a gene: 9. The variable domain in full, with the rest retrieved from reference TRBV5-4 and TRBJ2-3, is ETGVTQSPTHLIKTRGQQVTLRCSSQSGHNTVSWYQQALGQGPQFIFQYYREEENGRGNFPPRFSGLQFPNYSSELNVNALELDDSALYLCASSLIGTAADTQYFGPGTRLTVL.

The chain joins TRBV7-2 to TRBJ2-3; D is unresolved. Germline loops: CDR1 SGHTA, CDR2 FQGNSA. Trimming shortened V by 2 bases and J by 0 bases, and 3 bases separated the two germline ends. CDR3 length equals 13 residues. This CDR3 is CASSLYSTDTQYF. The CDR3 DNA reads TGTGCCAGCAGCTTATACAGCACAGATACGCAGTATTTT.

This chain links TRBV5-5 with TRBJ2-1; either TRBD1 or TRBD2 may fit D (5 bases each). Per germline, CDR1 SGHKS and CDR2 YYEKEE (reference sequence). This CDR3 region has 16 residues. Trimming removed 1 base at V and 0 bases at J, with 11 bases between. CDR3 sequence: CASSLRRESSYNEQFF. As DNA, the CDR3 is TGTGCCAGCAGCTTGCGCAGGGAGAGCTCCTACAATGAGCAGTTCTTC.

The V and J genes are TRBV9 and TRBJ2-5; 8 bases agree with TRBD2. Trimming cost V 2 bases and J 2 bases; bases outside gene matches: 5. Germline V gives CDR1 SGDLS, CDR2 YYNGEE. The CDR3 totals 15 residues. The CDR3 reads CASSVGTSWQETQYF. The CDR3 nucleotides are TGTGCCAGCAGCGTCGGGACTAGTTGGCAAGAGACCCAGTACTTC.